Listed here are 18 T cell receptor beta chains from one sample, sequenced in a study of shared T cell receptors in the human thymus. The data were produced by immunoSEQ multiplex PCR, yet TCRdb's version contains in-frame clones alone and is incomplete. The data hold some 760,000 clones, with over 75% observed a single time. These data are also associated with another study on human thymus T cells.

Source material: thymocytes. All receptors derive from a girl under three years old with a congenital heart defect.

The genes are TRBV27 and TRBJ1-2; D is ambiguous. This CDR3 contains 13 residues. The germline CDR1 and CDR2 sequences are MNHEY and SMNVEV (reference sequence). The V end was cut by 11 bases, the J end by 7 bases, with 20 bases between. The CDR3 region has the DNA TGTGCCGAAACCCGGGGAACCGCGTGTGGCTACACCTTC. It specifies CAETRGTACGYTF.

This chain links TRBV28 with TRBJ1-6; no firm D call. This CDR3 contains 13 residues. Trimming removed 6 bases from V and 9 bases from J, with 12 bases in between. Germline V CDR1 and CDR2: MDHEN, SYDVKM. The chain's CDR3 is CASSSGGTSPLHF. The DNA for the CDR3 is TGTGCCAGCAGCTCGGGAGGCACTTCACCCCTCCACTTT.

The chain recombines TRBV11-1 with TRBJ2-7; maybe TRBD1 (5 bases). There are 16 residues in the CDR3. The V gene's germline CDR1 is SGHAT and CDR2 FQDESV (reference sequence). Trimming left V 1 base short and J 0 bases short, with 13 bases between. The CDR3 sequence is CASSLVPGKVSYEQYF. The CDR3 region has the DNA TGTGCCAGCAGCTTAGTTCCAGGGAAAGTCTCCTACGAGCAGTACTTC. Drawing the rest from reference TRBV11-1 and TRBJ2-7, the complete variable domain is EAEVAQSPRYKITEKSQAVAFWCDPISGHATLYWYRQILGQGPELLVQFQDESVVDDSQLPKDRFSAERLKGVDSTLKIQPAELGDSAMYLCASSLVPGKVSYEQYFGPGTRLTVT.

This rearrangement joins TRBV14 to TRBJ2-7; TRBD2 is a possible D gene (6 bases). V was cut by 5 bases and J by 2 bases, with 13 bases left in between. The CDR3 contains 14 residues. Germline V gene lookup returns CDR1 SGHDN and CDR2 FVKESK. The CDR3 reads CASSSPGLPYEQYF. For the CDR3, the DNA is TGTGCCAGCAGCTCGCCCGGACTACCCTACGAGCAGTACTTC.

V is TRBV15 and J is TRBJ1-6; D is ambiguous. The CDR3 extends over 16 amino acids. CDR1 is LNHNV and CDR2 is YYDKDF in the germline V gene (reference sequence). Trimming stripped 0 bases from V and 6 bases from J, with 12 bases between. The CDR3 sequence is CATSRDFETVNSPLHF. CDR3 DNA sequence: TGTGCCACCAGCAGAGATTTTGAAACAGTTAATTCACCCCTCCACTTT.

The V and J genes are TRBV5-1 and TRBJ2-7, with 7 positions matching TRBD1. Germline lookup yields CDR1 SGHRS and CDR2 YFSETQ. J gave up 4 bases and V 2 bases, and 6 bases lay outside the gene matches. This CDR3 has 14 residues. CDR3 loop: CASSLSNRGYEQYF. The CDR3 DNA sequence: TGCGCCAGCAGCTTAAGTAACAGGGGTTACGAGCAGTACTTC. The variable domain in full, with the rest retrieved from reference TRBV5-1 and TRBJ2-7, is KAGVTQTPRYLIKTRGQQVTLSCSPISGHRSVSWYQQTPGQGLQFLFEYFSETQRNKGNFPGRFSGRQFSNSRSEMNVSTLELGDSALYLCASSLSNRGYEQYFGPGTRLTVT.

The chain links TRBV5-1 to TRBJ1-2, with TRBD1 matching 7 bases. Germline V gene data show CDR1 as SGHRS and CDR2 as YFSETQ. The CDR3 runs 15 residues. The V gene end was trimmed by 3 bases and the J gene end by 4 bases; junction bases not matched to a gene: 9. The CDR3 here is CASSWGTDESYGYTF. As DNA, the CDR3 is TGCGCCAGCAGCTGGGGGACAGACGAATCCTATGGCTACACCTTC.

The CDR3 reads CAWDRGHSGNTIYF. For the CDR3, the DNA is TGTGCCTGGGACAGGGGACACTCTGGAAACACCATATATTTT. The J gene is TRBJ1-3, the V gene TRBV30; the match to TRBD1 covers 8 bases. From germline, CDR1 is GTSNPN and CDR2 SVGIG (reference sequence). This CDR3 region has 14 residues. V was pared by 5 bases and J by 0 bases, with 3 bases of the junction left unmatched.

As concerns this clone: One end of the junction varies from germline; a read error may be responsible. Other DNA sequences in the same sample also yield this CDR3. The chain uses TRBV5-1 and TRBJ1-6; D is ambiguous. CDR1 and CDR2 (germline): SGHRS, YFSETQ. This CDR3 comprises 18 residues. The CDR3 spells CASSLEPVDRLNNSPLHF. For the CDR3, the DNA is TGCGCCAGCAGCTTGGAACCAGTCGACCGACTGAATAATTCCCCCCTCCACTTT.

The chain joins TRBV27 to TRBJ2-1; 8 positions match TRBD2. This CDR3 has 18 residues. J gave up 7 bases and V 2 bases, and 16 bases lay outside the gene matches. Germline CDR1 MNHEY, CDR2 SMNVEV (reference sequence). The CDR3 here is CASSLEGLPGLVRNEQFF. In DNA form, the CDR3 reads TGTGCCAGCAGTTTAGAGGGTTTGCCGGGACTAGTTAGGAATGAGCAGTTCTTC.

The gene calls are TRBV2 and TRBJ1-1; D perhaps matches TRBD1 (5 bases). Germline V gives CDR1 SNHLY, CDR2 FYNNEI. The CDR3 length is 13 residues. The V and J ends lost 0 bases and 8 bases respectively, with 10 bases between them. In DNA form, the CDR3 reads TGTGCCAGCAGTGAAGCGGGACTTCCAGAAGCTTTCTTT. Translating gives CASSEAGLPEAFF.

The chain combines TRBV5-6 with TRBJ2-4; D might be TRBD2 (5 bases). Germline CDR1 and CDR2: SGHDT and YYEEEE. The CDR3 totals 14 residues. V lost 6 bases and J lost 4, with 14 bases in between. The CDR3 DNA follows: TGTGCCAGCAACCTGGGGAGAGGAAAAAACATTCAGTACTTC. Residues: CASNLGRGKNIQYF.

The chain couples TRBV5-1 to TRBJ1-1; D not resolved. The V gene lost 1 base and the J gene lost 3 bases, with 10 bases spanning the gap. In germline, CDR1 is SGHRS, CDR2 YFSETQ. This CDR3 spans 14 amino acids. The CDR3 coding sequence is TGCGCCAGCAGCTTGTTGTTGGAGGACACTGAAGCTTTCTTT. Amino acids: CASSLLLEDTEAFF.

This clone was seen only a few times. CDR3 sequence: CASSLGSFPSPLHF. Here the CDR3 DNA reads TGCGCCAGCAGCTTGGGGAGCTTTCCGTCACCCCTCCACTTT. The rearrangement joins TRBV5-1 to TRBJ1-6, with unresolved D. Germline assignment: CDR1 SGHRS and CDR2 YFSETQ. The ends were cut back, 0 bases at V and 10 bases at J, with 11 bases in the middle. The CDR3 totals 14 residues.

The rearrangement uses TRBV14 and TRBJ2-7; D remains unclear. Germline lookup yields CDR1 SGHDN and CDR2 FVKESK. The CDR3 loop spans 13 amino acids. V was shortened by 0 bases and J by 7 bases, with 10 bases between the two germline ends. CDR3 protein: CASSQDLKREQYF. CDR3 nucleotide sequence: TGTGCCAGCAGCCAAGACCTCAAGAGAGAGCAGTACTTC. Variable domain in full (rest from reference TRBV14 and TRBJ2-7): EAGVTQFPSHSVIEKGQTVTLRCDPISGHDNLYWYRRVMGKEIKFLLHFVKESKQDESGMPNNRFLAERTGGTYSTLKVQPAELEDSGVYFCASSQDLKREQYFGPGTRLTVT.

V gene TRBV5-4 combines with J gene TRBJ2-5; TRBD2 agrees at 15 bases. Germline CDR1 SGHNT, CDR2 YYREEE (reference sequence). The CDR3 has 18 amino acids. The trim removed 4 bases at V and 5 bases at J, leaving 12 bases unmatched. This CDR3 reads CASSVIMGLAGGVETQYF. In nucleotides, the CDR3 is TGTGCCAGCAGCGTTATTATGGGACTAGCGGGGGGCGTGGAGACCCAGTACTTC.

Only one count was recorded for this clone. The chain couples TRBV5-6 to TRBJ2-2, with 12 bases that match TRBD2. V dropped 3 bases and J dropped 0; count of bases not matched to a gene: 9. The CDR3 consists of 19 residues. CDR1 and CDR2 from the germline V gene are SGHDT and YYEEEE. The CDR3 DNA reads TGTGCCAGCAGCTCACCACTAGCGGGGGGCCTTACGAACACCGGGGAGCTGTTTTTT. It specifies CASSSPLAGGLTNTGELFF.

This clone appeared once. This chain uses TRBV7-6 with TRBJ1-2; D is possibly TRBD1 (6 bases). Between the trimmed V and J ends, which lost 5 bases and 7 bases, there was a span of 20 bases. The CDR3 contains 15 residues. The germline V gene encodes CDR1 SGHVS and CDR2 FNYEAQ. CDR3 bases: TGTGCCAGCAGCCTAGGCCCGACATCCAGGGGTGGCTACACCTTC. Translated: CASSLGPTSRGGYTF.